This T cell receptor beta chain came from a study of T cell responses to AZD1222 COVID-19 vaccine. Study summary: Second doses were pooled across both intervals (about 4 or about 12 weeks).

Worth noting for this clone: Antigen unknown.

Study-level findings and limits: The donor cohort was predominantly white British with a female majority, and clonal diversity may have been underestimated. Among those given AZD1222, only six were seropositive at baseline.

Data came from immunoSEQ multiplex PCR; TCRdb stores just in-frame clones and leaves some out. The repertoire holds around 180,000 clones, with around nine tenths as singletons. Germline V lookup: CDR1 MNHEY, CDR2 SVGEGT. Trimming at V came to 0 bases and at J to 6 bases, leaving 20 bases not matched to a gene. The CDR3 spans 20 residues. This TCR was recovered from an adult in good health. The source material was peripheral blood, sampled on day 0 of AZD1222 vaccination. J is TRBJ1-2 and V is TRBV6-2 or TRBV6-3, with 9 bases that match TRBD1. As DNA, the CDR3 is TGTGCCAGCAGTTACTCGATTCGGCGGGGGACAGGGTGGTCCGGCCATGGCTACACCTTC. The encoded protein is CASSYSIRRGTGWSGHGYTF.